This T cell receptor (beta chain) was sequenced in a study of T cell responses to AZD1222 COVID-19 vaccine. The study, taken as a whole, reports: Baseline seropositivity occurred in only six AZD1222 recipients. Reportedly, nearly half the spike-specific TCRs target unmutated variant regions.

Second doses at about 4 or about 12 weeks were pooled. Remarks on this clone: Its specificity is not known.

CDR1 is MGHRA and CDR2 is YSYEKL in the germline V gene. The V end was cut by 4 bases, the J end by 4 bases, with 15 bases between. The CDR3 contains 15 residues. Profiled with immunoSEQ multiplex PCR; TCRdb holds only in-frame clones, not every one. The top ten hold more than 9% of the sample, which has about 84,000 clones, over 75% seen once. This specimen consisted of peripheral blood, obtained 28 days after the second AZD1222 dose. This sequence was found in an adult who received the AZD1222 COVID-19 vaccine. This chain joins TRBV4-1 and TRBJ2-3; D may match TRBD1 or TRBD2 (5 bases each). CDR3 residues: CASSRRDGVPDTQYF. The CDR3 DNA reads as TGCGCCAGCAGCCGAAGGGACGGGGTCCCAGATACGCAGTATTTT.